This is a list of T cell receptor beta chains from one sample in a study of T-cell reconstitution after alpha-beta-depleted transplantation in children. Each CDR3 protein gets one entry after TCRdb re-called the PCR reads with MiXCR. The table lists about 980,000 distinct CDR3 sequences, less than 30% of them singletons, with approximately 30% in the top ten. The material sequenced was PBMCs, mostly from graft donor cells, taken 360 days after TCRalphabeta/CD19-depleted stem cell transplant. These receptors all stem from a boy less than two years old who had a stem cell transplant for SCID, so the T cells may come from the graft donor. The CDR3 runs from the conserved cysteine through the conserved F or W. A D gene is named only where the DNA matches it firmly. Size values are once, few and many counts, or a class for expanded clones, and some rows have none.

few,-,TRBV6-6,TRBJ1-2,TGTGCCAGCAGTTATGGGGACTCCTATGGCTACACCTTC,CASSYGDSYGYTF
-,-,TRBV5-1,TRBJ2-4,TGCGCCAGCAGCTCCTTTGGCTTTGAAAACATTCAGTACTTC,CASSSFGFENIQYF
few,TRBD2,TRBV20-1,TRBJ2-1,TGCAGTGCTAGAGACCTCGGATGGGGGGGCAATGAGCAGTTCTTC,CSARDLGWGGNEQFF
-,-,TRBV29-1,TRBJ2-7,TGCAGCGTCGCCTCCGGGACAAAAACCTACGAGCAGTACTTC,CSVASGTKTYEQYF
-,-,TRBV9,TRBJ2-7,TGTGCCAGCAGCGCGCCCCAGGGGGGAGGCGAGCAGTACTTC,CASSAPQGGGEQYF
few,-,TRBV5-1,TRBJ2-5,TGCGCCAGCAGCTTGGTGGCGGGGTCCCCAGAGACCCAGTACTTC,CASSLVAGSPETQYF
few,TRBD1,TRBV12-3/TRBV12-4,TRBJ1-4,TGTGCCAGCAGTTTACCAGGCAGGGGGAATGAAAAACTGTTTTTT,CASSLPGRGNEKLFF
-,TRBD2,TRBV12-3/TRBV12-4,TRBJ2-5,TGTGCCAGCAGCCTCCCCGGGGCGGGGGGGCCATGGGGAGAGACCCAGTACTTC,CASSLPGAGGPWGETQYF
few,TRBD1,TRBV5-1,TRBJ2-1,TGCGCCAGCAGCTTGGCCCCAAATGACAGGGATCCCTACAATGAGCAGTTCTTC,CASSLAPNDRDPYNEQFF
-,-,TRBV20-1,TRBJ1-1,TGCAGTGCTAGAGATCGGAGAGGGTGGGACACTGAAGCTTTCTTT,CSARDRRGWDTEAFF
-,-,TRBV7-9,TRBJ1-1,TGTGCCAGCAGCTTGGAAATAGGGAGTAGAACAAGGGCTTTCTTT,CASSLEIGSRTRAFF
few,-,TRBV12-3/TRBV12-4,TRBJ1-3,TGTGCCAGCAGTTTAGAAGGGACGGCTGGAAACACCATATATTTT,CASSLEGTAGNTIYF
many,TRBD1,TRBV4-1,TRBJ2-7,TGCGCCAGCAGCCATCGGACAGGACCCTACGAGCAGTACTTC,CASSHRTGPYEQYF
-,-,TRBV13,TRBJ2-6,TGTGCCAGCCGACACTTCGACTTCTCTGGGGCCAACGTCCTGACTTTC,CASRHFDFSGANVLTF
-,-,TRBV7-2,TRBJ1-4,TGTGCCAGCAGCTTACCCCAAGACAGGACGGCTAATGAAAAACTGTTTTTT,CASSLPQDRTANEKLFF
-,-,TRBV20-1,TRBJ1-1,TGCAGTGTTCCTGAGGTGGCTGAAGCTTTCTTT,CSVPEVAEAFF
many,-,TRBV6-5,TRBJ1-1,TGTGCCAGCAGTTACTTACCGGGACGGGGAAACACTGAAGCTTTCTTT,CASSYLPGRGNTEAFF
many,TRBD1,TRBV5-1,TRBJ1-4,TGTGCCAGCAGTCCCGGACAGGGGAATGAAAAACTGTTTTTT,CASSPGQGNEKLFF
-,TRBD2,TRBV7-2,TRBJ2-3,TGTGCCAGCAGCTTAGGTCGCAGGGAGGGCCGCACAGATACGCAGTATTTT,CASSLGRREGRTDTQYF
-,TRBD2,TRBV5-5,TRBJ2-5,TGTGCCAGCAGGCCTAGCGGGAGTAAAGAGACCCAGTACTTC,CASRPSGSKETQYF
many,-,TRBV5-1,TRBJ2-3,TGCGCCAGCAGCTTGCGACCAAGACAGGAGAAGAACCCTACGCAGTATTTT,CASSLRPRQEKNPTQYF